This T cell receptor beta chain came from a study of cytomegalovirus exposure and HLA in healthy donors. About the research overall: A prior analysis found around 110 million unique TCR beta sequences from around 180 million T cells.

A word on this clone: The antigen remains undetermined.

Study-level findings and limits: Testing in vitro showed three CMV-associated chains specific for CMV antigens. Near-uniform donor sequencing depth was presumed by presence/absence analyses.

V dropped 6 bases and J dropped 11; count of bases not matched to a gene: 18. This CDR3 region has 15 residues. Germline loops: CDR1 MNHEY, CDR2 SMNVEV (reference sequence). Primers for the PCR totalled 60 Vbeta and 13 Jbeta. Under the authors' procedure: Later work found tens of millions of unique TCR beta chains, with approximately 12 million shared. Sequenced by immunoSEQ multiplex PCR; TCRdb stores in-frame clones only, minus some. D and trimming come from the DNA, and the V and J calls and clone size come from that table. The repertoire includes about 93,000 clones, about four fifths of them detected once, and less than 3.5% sits in the top ten.

This TCR derives from a woman between 40 and 50 years old in good health and CMV-seronegative. The sample comprised PBMCs. This chain joins TRBV27 and TRBJ2-5, with 7 bases aligning to TRBD2. The DNA for the CDR3 is TGTGCCAGCAGCCGAGAGCGGGGAAGGGCTCGGGAGCAGTACTTC. It translates to CASSRERGRAREQYF.